This T cell receptor (beta chain) came from a study of Tregs in tolerant kidney transplant recipients. Study-wide results and limits: Biological reproducibility was not directly addressed, but technical replication error appeared minimal. Validation in larger populations is needed because few patients were studied. Activated donor B cell expansion appeared to reveal the most relevant donor-specific TCRbeta repertoire.

As to this clone: Its antigen is currently unknown.

Profiled with immunoSEQ multiplex PCR; TCRdb holds only in-frame clones, not every one. This table holds 75,000 to 95,000 clones, approximately 94% found once. Germline V CDR1 and CDR2: MGHRA, YSYEKL. The CDR3 sequence is 17 residues long. Trimming stripped 9 bases from V and 5 bases from J, with 28 bases between. Thawed PBMCs were FACS-sorted into unstimulated CD4+CD25+CD127- regulatory T cells, CD4+CD25- non-regulatory cells, CD4 and CD8 cells. Sequencing was carried out using CD8+ T cells from blood. The chain employs TRBV4-1 and TRBJ1-1; D gene unclear. This sequence originates from a human donor in good health. CDR3 sequence reads: CASLAELTGVASTEAFF. The DNA of the CDR3 is TGCGCCAGTCTTGCGGAATTGACCGGGGTAGCCTCTACTGAAGCTTTCTTT.